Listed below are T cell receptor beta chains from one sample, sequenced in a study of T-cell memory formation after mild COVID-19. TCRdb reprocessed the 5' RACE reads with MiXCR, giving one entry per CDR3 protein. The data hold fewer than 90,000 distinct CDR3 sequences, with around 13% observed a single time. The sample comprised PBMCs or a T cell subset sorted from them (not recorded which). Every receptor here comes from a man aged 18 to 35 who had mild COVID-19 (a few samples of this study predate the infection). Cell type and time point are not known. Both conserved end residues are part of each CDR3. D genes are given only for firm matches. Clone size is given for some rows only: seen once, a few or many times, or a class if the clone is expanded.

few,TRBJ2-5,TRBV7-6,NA,TGTGCCAGCAGCTTGGGGGAGACTTATCAAGAGACCCAGTACTTC,CASSLGETYQETQYF
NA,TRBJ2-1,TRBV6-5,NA,TGTGCCAGCAGGCCCGGACTCATAACAAGCTCCTACAATGAGCAGTTCTTC,CASRPGLITSSYNEQFF
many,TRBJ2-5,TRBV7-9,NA,TGTGCCAGCAGCTACTCAGGGAGAAAAGAGACCCAGTACTTC,CASSYSGRKETQYF
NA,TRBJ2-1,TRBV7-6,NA,TGTGCCAGCAGCTTAGCGTGGGGGAGCTCCTACAATGAGCAGTTCTTC,CASSLAWGSSYNEQFF
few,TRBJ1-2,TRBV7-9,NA,TGTGCCAGCAGCTTCCGGGACCGAAACCATGGCTACACCTTC,CASSFRDRNHGYTF
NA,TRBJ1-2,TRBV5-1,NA,TGCGCCAGCAGCCGCGCCTGGCACGAAGGGGAGTATGGCTACACCTTC,CASSRAWHEGEYGYTF
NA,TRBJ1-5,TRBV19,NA,TGTGCCAGTAGTATAGGTCAGCCCCAGCATTTT,CASSIGQPQHF
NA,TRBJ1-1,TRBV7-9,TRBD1,TGTGCCAGCAGGGACAGGGGGGAGACTGAAGCTTTCTTT,CASRDRGETEAFF
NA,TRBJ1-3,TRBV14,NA,TGTGCCAGCAGCCAAGTATTGATGGGTTTCTCTGGAAACACCATATATTTT,CASSQVLMGFSGNTIYF
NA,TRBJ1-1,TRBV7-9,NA,TGTGCCAGCAGCTGGGGCGCGGGAGCTTTCTTT,CASSWGAGAFF
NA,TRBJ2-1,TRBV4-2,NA,TGTGCCAGCAGCCCCGGGTGGGGGACGCCCTACAATGAGCAGTTCTTC,CASSPGWGTPYNEQFF
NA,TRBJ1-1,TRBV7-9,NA,TGTGCCAGCAGCCGCACGGGGAATACAGTGGACACTGAAGCTTTCTTT,CASSRTGNTVDTEAFF
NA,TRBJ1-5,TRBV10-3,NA,TGTGCCATCAGTGAGTCACTTATGAGGGAATATAGCAATCAGCCCCAGCATTTT,CAISESLMREYSNQPQHF
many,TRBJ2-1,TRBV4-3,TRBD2,TGCGCCAGCAGCCGCCTAGCGGGGAGAACGGGCTCCTACAATGAGCAGTTCTTC,CASSRLAGRTGSYNEQFF
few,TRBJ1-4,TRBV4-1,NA,TGCGCCAGCAGCCAGGAAGGTTCGGAAAAACTGTTTTTT,CASSQEGSEKLFF
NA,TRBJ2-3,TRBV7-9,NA,TGTGCCAGCAGCGTCGGCCTCACAGATACGCAGTATTTT,CASSVGLTDTQYF
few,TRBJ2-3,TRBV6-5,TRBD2,TGTGCCAGCAGTCCTGTGCGGGGGGCCCCCATGGATACGCAGTATTTT,CASSPVRGAPMDTQYF
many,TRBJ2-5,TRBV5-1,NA,TGCGCCAGCGCGGCGAGAGGGGGGGCCCAGACCCAGTACTTC,CASAARGGAQTQYF
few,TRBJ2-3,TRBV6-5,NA,TGTGCCAGCAGTTATCAAAGCACAGATACGCAGTATTTT,CASSYQSTDTQYF
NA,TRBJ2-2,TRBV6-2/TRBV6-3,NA,TGTGCCAGCGGCCTCACTTGGAACACCGGGGAGCTGTTTTTT,CASGLTWNTGELFF
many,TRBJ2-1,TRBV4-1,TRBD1,TGCGCCAGCAGCGAGACAGGGATCCATGAGCAGTTCTTC,CASSETGIHEQFF
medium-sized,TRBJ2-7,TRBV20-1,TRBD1,TGCAGTGCTCGGGACAGGGAGTACGAGCAGTACTTC,CSARDREYEQYF
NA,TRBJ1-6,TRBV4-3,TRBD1,TGCGCCAGCAGCCAAGCCTCTCATGGGACAGACTATAATTCACCCCTCCACTTT,CASSQASHGTDYNSPLHF
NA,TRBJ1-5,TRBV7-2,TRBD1,TGTGCCAGCAGCCCAGGGGGTCCGGCTAGCAATCAGCCCCAGCATTTT,CASSPGGPASNQPQHF
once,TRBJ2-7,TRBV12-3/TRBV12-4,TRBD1,TGTGCCAGCAGATACGGACAGGGCGAATACGAGCAGTACTTC,CASRYGQGEYEQYF
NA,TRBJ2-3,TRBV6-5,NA,TGTGCCAGCAGTTTTCGGACTGCAGATACGCAGTATTTT,CASSFRTADTQYF
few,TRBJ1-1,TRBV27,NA,TGTGCCAGCAGTGGGGGGTACACTGAAGCTTTCTTT,CASSGGYTEAFF
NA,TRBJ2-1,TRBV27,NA,TGTGCCAGCATGCGATGGGGGGCCTCCTACAATGAGCAGTTCTTC,CASMRWGASYNEQFF
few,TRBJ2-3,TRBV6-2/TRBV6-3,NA,TGTGCCAGCGGGCTAGGAGGCACAGATACGCAGTATTTT,CASGLGGTDTQYF
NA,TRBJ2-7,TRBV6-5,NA,TGTGCCAGCAGTTACACCGACGAGAGCTCCTACGAGCAGTACTTC,CASSYTDESSYEQYF
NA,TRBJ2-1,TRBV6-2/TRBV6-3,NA,TGTGCCAGCAGTTTGGTCTGGGGTCGGGTCTACAATGAGCAGTTCTTC,CASSLVWGRVYNEQFF
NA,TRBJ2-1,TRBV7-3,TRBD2,TGTGCCAGCAGCTTGACTAGCGGGGGAAGCCTTGCCTCCTACAATGAGCAGTTCTTC,CASSLTSGGSLASYNEQFF
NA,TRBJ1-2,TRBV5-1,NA,TGCGCCAGCAGCCCGCGGCTGTCCTATGGCTACACCTTC,CASSPRLSYGYTF
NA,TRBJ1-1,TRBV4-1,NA,TGCGCCAGCAGCCAAGATCTCAAGGGAGGAGCTTTCTTT,CASSQDLKGGAFF
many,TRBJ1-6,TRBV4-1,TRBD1,TGCGCCAGCAGCCAAGATCCCCCAGGGGGCCACTCACCCCTCCACTTT,CASSQDPPGGHSPLHF
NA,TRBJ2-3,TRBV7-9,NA,TGTGCCAGCAGCTTACGCACGGATACGCAGTATTTT,CASSLRTDTQYF
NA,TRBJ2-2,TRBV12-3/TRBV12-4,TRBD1,TGTGCCTCGACGACGGGGACAGTCGACACCGGGGAGCTGTTTTTT,CASTTGTVDTGELFF
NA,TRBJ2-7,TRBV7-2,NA,TGTGCCAGCAGCGCCGGGGGCCCCAGCACCGAGCAGTACTTC,CASSAGGPSTEQYF
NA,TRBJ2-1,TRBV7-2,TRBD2,TGTGCCAGCAGTACTCACGGGACTAGTCTACCCCAGGGATTCCACAATGAGCAGTTCTTC,CASSTHGTSLPQGFHNEQFF
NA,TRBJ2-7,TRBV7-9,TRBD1,TGTGCCAGCAGCTTACCCCCGGACAGGGCATCCTACGAGCAGTACTTC,CASSLPPDRASYEQYF
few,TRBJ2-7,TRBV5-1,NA,TGCGCCAGCAGCAATCCGGGGTTGGACTACGAGCAGTACTTC,CASSNPGLDYEQYF
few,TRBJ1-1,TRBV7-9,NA,TGTGCCAGCAGCCTTGTCACAGTTGGGGGCACTGAAGCTTTCTTT,CASSLVTVGGTEAFF
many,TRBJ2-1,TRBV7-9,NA,TGTGCCAGCAGCTTAGCGGGGAACGGTGAGCAGTTCTTC,CASSLAGNGEQFF